One sample yielded the 18 T cell receptor beta chains listed below, sequenced in a study of CD8 T cells in ankylosing spondylitis. The study's findings and limits: Roughly 8 highly homologous variants made up a TCR beta motif that seemed to typify ankylosing spondylitis blood.

These receptors lack a known antigen. TCRdb itself ran the 5' RACE reads through MiXCR, one entry per CDR3 protein. The repertoire holds around 770,000 distinct CDR3 sequences, with 12% as singletons. Input material: blood, either unsorted or a sorted T cell fraction (not recorded which). The receptors here all came from a male donor with ankylosing spondylitis.

This clonotype has a count of ten or more. J is TRBJ1-2 and V is TRBV7-2; 10 bases map to TRBD1. Germline CDR1 is SGHTA and CDR2 is FQGNSA. V was clipped by 4 bases and J by 4 bases; unmatched bases: 12. This CDR3 is built from 17 residues. CDR3: CASSSYPGQGKSYGYTF. CDR3 bases: TGTGCCAGCAGCTCCTACCCGGGACAGGGGAAGTCCTATGGCTACACCTTC.

The genes are TRBV4-2 and TRBJ2-2, with 9 positions matching TRBD2. CDR1 is LGHNA, CDR2 YNFKEQ, per germline. The CDR3 runs to 17 residues. V trimming: 0 bases; J trimming: 7 bases; junction bases outside the gene matches: 9. The CDR3 nucleotides are TGTGCCAGCAGCCAAGAAGGCAATAGCGGGAGATTCGGGGAGCTGTTTTTT. Translation gives CASSQEGNSGRFGELFF.

This clonotype was counted at least ten times. The CDR3 here is CASRGTSTDTQYF. The CDR3 nucleotides are TGTGCCAGCCGCGGGACGAGCACAGATACGCAGTATTTT. The J gene is TRBJ2-3, the V gene TRBV28; D perhaps matches TRBD2 (6 bases). There are 13 residues in the CDR3. Deletions cut 8 bases from V and 0 bases from J, with 9 bases between. Germline CDR1 and CDR2: MDHEN and SYDVKM.

The chain combines TRBV5-1 with TRBJ2-7; D gene uncertain. This CDR3 spans 14 amino acids. V lost 4 bases to trimming and J lost 5 bases, with 16 bases between them. CDR1 and CDR2 (germline): SGHRS, YFSETQ. The CDR3 DNA reads as TGCGCCAGCAGCCCCACCGGCCAGAACCACGAGCAGTACTTC. It yields the protein CASSPTGQNHEQYF.

This clonotype has just a few counts. The chain is built from TRBV4-3 and TRBJ1-2; D is undetermined. Germline-derived CDR1 and CDR2 are LGHNA and YSLEER. With 4 bases removed from V and 7 bases from J, the gap between germline ends came to 13 bases. The CDR3 has 13 residues. Here the CDR3 DNA reads TGCGCCAGCAGCCCGACCAACTCGGGTGGCTACACCTTC. Encoded protein: CASSPTNSGGYTF.

This chain links TRBV4-2 with TRBJ1-5; no definite D call. The CDR3 runs to 15 residues. Per germline, CDR1 LGHNA and CDR2 YNFKEQ. The V gene lost 0 bases and the J gene lost 5 bases, with 11 bases spanning the gap. CDR3 loop: CASSQEGVRDQPQHF. CDR3 DNA: TGTGCCAGCAGCCAAGAGGGCGTTCGGGATCAGCCCCAGCATTTT.

There are a few counts of this clonotype. The chain carries TRBV4-3 and TRBJ2-7; possible D gene TRBD1, 5 bases. Germline V CDR1 and CDR2: LGHNA, YSLEER. V was shortened by 6 bases and J by 0 bases, with 24 bases between the two germline ends. This CDR3 is 18 amino acids long. In DNA form, the CDR3 reads TGCGCCAGCAGGTACAGTACTACCGGCAGGGCAAGCTCCTACGAGCAGTACTTC. Protein sequence: CASRYSTTGRASSYEQYF.

The V gene is TRBV7-2, the J gene TRBJ1-2; no clear D gene. CDR1 is SGHTA and CDR2 is FQGNSA in the germline V gene. V lost 5 bases to trimming and J lost 4 bases, with 11 bases between them. There are 13 residues in the CDR3. The CDR3 is CASSPDGFYGYTF. CDR3 DNA: TGTGCCAGCAGCCCGGACGGCTTCTATGGCTACACCTTC.

The chain couples TRBV20-1 to TRBJ1-1, with D maybe TRBD1 (6 bases). CDR1 is DFQATT, CDR2 SNEGSKA, per germline (reference sequence). Trimming stripped 3 bases from V and 0 bases from J, with 14 bases between. The CDR3 is 15 residues long. The CDR3 spells CSASLGQHMNTEAFF. CDR3 bases: TGCAGTGCTAGTCTAGGACAGCACATGAACACTGAAGCTTTCTTT.

There are a few counts of this clonotype. The chain uses TRBV5-1 and TRBJ2-3; 13 nucleotides agree with TRBD2. CDR1 is SGHRS and CDR2 is YFSETQ in the germline V gene. V gave up 3 bases and J gave up 3 bases; unmatched junction bases: 4. This CDR3 is 16 amino acids long. The CDR3 coding sequence is TGCGCCAGCAGCTCAAGGACTAGCGGGGGAACAGATACGCAGTATTTT. Its translation: CASSSRTSGGTDTQYF.

This clonotype was observed a handful of times. The V and J genes are TRBV7-2 and TRBJ1-2; D not resolved. The CDR3 sequence is 14 residues long. Germline V lookup: CDR1 SGHTA, CDR2 FQGNSA. V was clipped by 4 bases and J by 8 bases, with 17 bases between them. CDR3 region: CASSYSGGSLGYTF. The CDR3 DNA follows: TGTGCCAGCAGCTACAGCGGCGGATCACTGGGCTACACCTTC.

The CDR3 spells CASSQGGRQYYYGYTF. CDR3 sequence (DNA): TGCGCCAGCAGCCAAGGGGGAAGGCAGTACTACTATGGCTACACCTTC. The chain employs TRBV4-1 and TRBJ1-2; D is uncertain. Germline CDR1 is MGHRA and CDR2 is YSYEKL. The CDR3 sequence is 16 residues long. V was shortened by 1 base and J by 3 bases, with 15 bases between the two germline ends.

This clonotype was detected only a few times. This chain links TRBV7-2 with TRBJ2-2, with 12 bases fitting TRBD2. Unmatched junction bases numbered 7, after V lost 2 bases and J lost 15 bases. Germline CDR1 SGHTA, CDR2 FQGNSA. This CDR3 is built from 14 residues. DNA for the CDR3: TGTGCCAGCAGCTTAAGCCTAGCGGGGGGGCGGATGTTTTTT. It translates to CASSLSLAGGRMFF.

This clonotype was detected ten times or more. The CDR3 reads CASSPTAAYEQYF. The CDR3 bases are TGTGCCAGCAGTCCGACAGCGGCCTACGAGCAGTACTTC. The V call is TRBV7-2, the J call TRBJ2-7, with D possibly called TRBD1 or TRBD2 (5 bases each). V was clipped by 6 bases and J by 2 bases, with 11 bases between them. This CDR3 has 13 amino acids. Germline-derived CDR1 and CDR2 are SGHTA and FQGNSA.

The rearrangement uses TRBV18 and TRBJ1-1; D is undetermined. Germline V gene data show CDR1 as KGHSH and CDR2 as LQKENI. CDR3 size: 13 residues. Trimming cost V 3 bases and J 7 bases, with 12 bases left between them. CDR3: CASSPLHRREAFF. The CDR3 nucleotides read TGTGCCAGCTCACCGCTTCACCGCCGTGAAGCTTTCTTT.

The chain links TRBV7-9 to TRBJ1-4; D uncertain. The ends were cut back, 5 bases at V and 10 bases at J, with 14 bases in the middle. Germline assignment: CDR1 SEHNR and CDR2 FQNEAQ (reference sequence). The CDR3 covers 13 residues. CDR3 bases: TGTGCCAGCAGCCCGGGCACCTTTGGAAAACTGTTTTTT. It yields the protein CASSPGTFGKLFF.

The genes are TRBV7-2 and TRBJ2-3; TRBD1 matches 7 bases. This CDR3 comprises 14 residues. The V gene's germline CDR1 is SGHTA and CDR2 FQGNSA. V was pared by 3 bases and J by 7 bases, with 7 bases of the junction left unmatched. The CDR3 loop is CASSLLPGQNTQYF. The CDR3 DNA reads TGTGCCAGCAGCTTGCTTCCGGGACAGAATACGCAGTATTTT.

This clonotype came up many times. The chain has TRBV20-1 and TRBJ1-1; D is perhaps TRBD1 (5 bases). The CDR3 sequence is 14 residues long. Germline-derived CDR1 and CDR2 are DFQATT and SNEGSKA (reference sequence). V gave up 6 bases and J gave up 4 bases, with 18 bases separating them. For the CDR3, the DNA is TGCAGTGCCCTCCTACCAGGGCTGGGCACTGAAGCTTTCTTT. It specifies CSALLPGLGTEAFF.